A single sample is the source of the 23 T cell receptor beta chains below, sequenced in a study of T cell responses to AZD1222 COVID-19 vaccine. Only in-frame clones appear in the TCRdb table, and some are missing; sequencing was by immunoSEQ multiplex PCR. In the table there are 100,000 to 150,000 clones, around 86% of which are singletons. The specimen was peripheral blood, collected on day 0 of AZD1222 vaccination. The receptors shown here come from an adult in good health.

The CDR3 nucleotides read TGTGCCAGCAGCTCTAGCAATGGGACAGTTATCGGGAAGTCACCCCTCCACTTT. Its protein is CASSSSNGTVIGKSPLHF. V gene TRBV9 combines with J gene TRBJ1-6, with TRBD1 matching 7 bases. V lost 4 bases to trimming and J lost 10 bases; unmatched junction nucleotides: 20. Germline V gives CDR1 SGDLS, CDR2 YYNGEE. The CDR3 spans 18 residues. The variable domain in full, completed from reference TRBV9 and TRBJ1-6, reads DSGVTQTPKHLITATGQRVTLRCSPRSGDLSVYWYQQSLDQGLQFLIQYYNGEERAKGNILERFSAQQFPDLHSELNLSSLELGDSALYFCASSSSNGTVIGKSPLHFGNGTRLTVT.

This clone has only a few counts. This rearrangement joins TRBV2 to TRBJ2-1; D gene unclear. The germline V gene has CDR1 SNHLY and CDR2 FYNNEI. V was cut by 3 bases and J by 0 bases, with 6 bases left in between. The CDR3 sequence is 14 residues long. CDR3 sequence: CASSDLGSYNEQFF. For the CDR3, the DNA is TGTGCCAGCAGTGATCTGGGCTCCTACAATGAGCAGTTCTTC.

This clone was observed a single time. Here the CDR3 reads CASSLRDSTDTQYF. CDR3 nucleotides: TGCGCCAGCAGCCTACGGGACAGCACAGATACGCAGTATTTT. The chain is built from TRBV4-3 and TRBJ2-3; D possibly matches TRBD1 or TRBD2 (5 bases each). This CDR3 comprises 14 residues. Per germline, CDR1 LGHNA and CDR2 YSLEER. V lost 4 bases to trimming and J lost 0 bases, with 8 bases between them.

The chain has TRBV5-4 and TRBJ2-2, with a possible D match to TRBD1 (6 bases). The V and J ends lost 4 bases and 7 bases respectively, with 14 bases between them. The V gene's germline CDR1 is SGHNT and CDR2 YYREEE (reference sequence). The CDR3 covers 14 residues. The CDR3 region is CASSPWTAGGELFF. DNA of the CDR3: TGTGCCAGCAGCCCGTGGACAGCTGGCGGGGAGCTGTTTTTT.

The chain uses TRBV29-1 and TRBJ1-5; D is unclear. V was pared by 4 bases and J by 4 bases, with 8 bases between. The CDR3 is made up of 12 amino acids. Germline CDR1 SQVTM, CDR2 ANQGSEA. CDR3 sequence reads: CSVGNGNQPQHF. The DNA of the CDR3 is TGCAGCGTTGGAAACGGTAATCAGCCCCAGCATTTT.

The gene calls are TRBV6-2 or TRBV6-3 and TRBJ1-2; 7 nucleotides align to TRBD1. This CDR3 is built from 15 residues. V lost 2 bases, J lost 4 bases, and 7 bases stayed unmatched. Germline-derived CDR1 and CDR2 are MNHEY and SVGEGT. CDR3 region: CASSYPHRDSYGYTF. CDR3 in DNA: TGTGCCAGCAGTTACCCCCACCGGGACAGCTATGGCTACACCTTC.

V usage is TRBV6-1 and J usage is TRBJ1-1, with a possible D match to TRBD1 (6 bases). Per the germline V gene, CDR1 is MNHNS and CDR2 is SASEGT. CDR3 length: 14 amino acids. The ends were cut back, 1 base at V and 0 bases at J, with 6 bases in the middle. The CDR3 is CASSEGTVNTEAFF. CDR3 nucleotide sequence: TGTGCCAGCAGTGAAGGGACAGTGAACACTGAAGCTTTCTTT.

CDR3 protein: CAWRGQAPGGNSPLHF. The CDR3 DNA reads as TGTGCCTGGAGAGGACAGGCTCCCGGAGGTAATTCACCCCTCCACTTT. This chain uses TRBV30 with TRBJ1-6, with TRBD1 identical over 7 bases. The CDR3 runs to 16 residues. The trim removed 3 bases at V and 6 bases at J, leaving 11 bases unmatched. Germline V CDR1 and CDR2: GTSNPN, SVGIG (reference sequence).

The chain recombines TRBV18 with TRBJ2-2, with 8 bases lining up with TRBD1. The CDR3 has 16 amino acids. Germline V gene sequence: CDR1 KGHSH, CDR2 LQKENI. Trimming took 3 bases from V and 3 from J; bases not matched to a gene: 6. The CDR3, as DNA: TGTGCCAGCTCACCCAGACAGGGGCGGGACACCGGGGAGCTGTTTTTT. Protein: CASSPRQGRDTGELFF.

The V and J genes are TRBV7-2 and TRBJ2-6, with D unresolved. CDR3 length: 13 residues. V lost 7 bases to trimming and J lost 0 bases, with 4 bases between them. Germline V gene data show CDR1 as SGHTA and CDR2 as FQGNSA. The CDR3 spells CASTNSGANVLTF. CDR3 DNA sequence: TGTGCCAGCACCAACTCTGGGGCCAACGTCCTGACTTTC.

The chain joins TRBV6-4 to TRBJ1-2; D is undetermined. V dropped 7 bases and J dropped 8 bases, with 14 bases sitting between them. Germline values: CDR1 MRHNA, CDR2 SNTAGT. The CDR3 spans 12 residues. CDR3 loop: CASKKAGGGYTF. CDR3 coding DNA: TGTGCCAGCAAAAAAGCGGGCGGGGGCTACACCTTC.

V and J are TRBV12-3 or TRBV12-4 and TRBJ2-1; 8 bases fit TRBD1. There are 13 residues in the CDR3. The V segment lost 3 bases and the J segment 7 bases; nucleotides outside the gene matches: 2. The CDR3 region has the DNA TGTGCCAGCAGTTTCAGGGGGCAGAATGAGCAGTTCTTC. This sequence encodes CASSFRGQNEQFF.

For the CDR3, the DNA is TGTGCCAGCTCACCCATTTTGGGCAATGAAAAACTGTTTTTT. It is translated as CASSPILGNEKLFF. The chain joins TRBV18 to TRBJ1-4, with D hard to call. This CDR3 spans 14 amino acids. Trimming removed 3 bases from V and 5 bases from J, with 10 bases in between. CDR1 and CDR2 from the germline V gene are KGHSH and LQKENI.

V and J are TRBV5-5 and TRBJ1-2, with 9 bases fitting TRBD1. The CDR3 is made up of 14 amino acids. The ends lost 0 bases at V and 5 bases at J; junction bases unmatched: 2. CDR1 is SGHKS, CDR2 YYEKEE, per germline (reference sequence). The CDR3 bases are TGTGCCAGCAGCTTGGCCGACAGGGGGTATGGCTACACCTTC. Residues: CASSLADRGYGYTF.

The V gene is TRBV19, the J gene TRBJ2-3; TRBD1 agrees at 7 bases. Germline loops: CDR1 LNHDA, CDR2 SQIVND (reference sequence). The V gene end was trimmed by 6 bases and the J gene end by 0 bases; junction bases not matched to a gene: 6. This CDR3 region has 15 residues. CDR3 sequence: CASSSGTASTDTQYF. Here the CDR3 DNA reads TGTGCCAGTAGCTCCGGGACAGCAAGCACAGATACGCAGTATTTT.

The chain links TRBV27 to TRBJ1-2; 7 nucleotides align to TRBD1. Germline V lookup: CDR1 MNHEY, CDR2 SMNVEV (reference sequence). The CDR3 has 13 residues. Trimming cost V 7 bases and J 7 bases; bases outside gene matches: 9. Here the CDR3 DNA reads TGTGCCAGCAAGTTTTCTCAGGGGGGTGGCTACACCTTC. Its translation is CASKFSQGGGYTF.

The rearrangement links TRBV10-3 to TRBJ2-7, with D perhaps TRBD1 or TRBD2 (5 bases each). V was clipped by 8 bases and J by 7 bases, with 18 bases between them. The CDR3 spans 13 residues. The V gene's germline CDR1 is ENHRY and CDR2 SYGVKD. The CDR3 sequence: CAIRRDAPGEQYF. The DNA of the CDR3 is TGTGCCATCCGACGGGACGCCCCGGGAGAGCAGTACTTC.

This clone showed up just a few times. This sequence joins TRBV19 and TRBJ1-5; 9 bases match TRBD1. J was trimmed by 6 bases and V by 2 bases; bases with no gene match: 2. The CDR3 sequence is 14 residues long. Looked up from germline, CDR1 is LNHDA and CDR2 is SQIVND (reference sequence). This CDR3 reads CASSINRGLQPQHF. In DNA form, the CDR3 reads TGTGCCAGTAGTATAAACAGGGGGCTTCAGCCCCAGCATTTT. The variable domain in full, completed from reference TRBV19 and TRBJ1-5, reads DGGITQSPKYLFRKEGQNVTLSCEQNLNHDAMYWYRQDPGQGLRLIYYSQIVNDFQKGDIAEGYSVSREKKESFPLTVTSAQKNPTAFYLCASSINRGLQPQHFGDGTRLSIL.

The rearrangement joins TRBV29-1 to TRBJ2-1; 8 positions agree with TRBD2. Trimming took 5 bases from V and 4 from J; bases not matched to a gene: 10. Germline CDR1 reads SQVTM; CDR2 reads ANQGSEA. This CDR3 is 15 amino acids long. The chain's CDR3 is CSVKWRASGYNEQFF. The CDR3 bases are TGCAGCGTTAAATGGAGGGCTAGCGGGTACAATGAGCAGTTCTTC.

V gene TRBV7-8 combines with J gene TRBJ2-5; 7 bases line up with TRBD2. The CDR3 is 15 residues long. The V gene end was trimmed by 8 bases and the J gene end by 5 bases; junction bases not matched to a gene: 14. Germline loops: CDR1 SGHVS, CDR2 FQNEAQ. DNA for the CDR3: TGTGCCAGCGGGTATTGGGGGGGATTAAGGGAGACCCAGTACTTC. It translates to CASGYWGGLRETQYF.

The chain combines TRBV4-3 with TRBJ2-1, with a weak D call TRBD1 (6 bases). Trimming removed 2 bases from V and 0 bases from J, with 14 bases in between. The germline CDR1 and CDR2 sequences are LGHNA and YSLEER. This CDR3 region has 17 residues. The CDR3 region has the DNA TGCGCCAGCAGCCAATACTTTGGGGGCTCCTCCTACAATGAGCAGTTCTTC. Protein sequence: CASSQYFGGSSYNEQFF.

The chain links TRBV11-2 to TRBJ2-5; D assignment may be TRBD1 or TRBD2 (5 bases each). This CDR3 has 14 amino acids. From germline, CDR1 is SGHAT and CDR2 FQNNGV. V was trimmed by 5 bases and J by 1 base, leaving 11 bases between them. CDR3 coding DNA: TGTGCCAGCAGCCCGGGGCCATTCCAAGAGACCCAGTACTTC. Translating gives CASSPGPFQETQYF.

The chain is built from TRBV10-1 and TRBJ1-1; 9 bases line up with TRBD1. This CDR3 spans 16 amino acids. V dropped 6 bases and J dropped 3; count of bases not matched to a gene: 11. CDR1 and CDR2 (germline): WNHNN, SYGVQD (reference sequence). CDR3 sequence: CASSDTGGKGYTEAFF. The CDR3 coding sequence is TGCGCCAGCAGCGATACAGGGGGCAAGGGGTACACTGAAGCTTTCTTT.